This TCR beta chain originates from a study of identifying expanded T cells in peripheral blood. Profiled with immunoSEQ multiplex PCR; TCRdb holds only in-frame clones, not every one. The sample lists some 91,000 clones, 88% occurring once. General study results and limits: Clone count variance between roughly two-week samples rose with total template count. About 1.2 clones differed between technical replicates, versus around 16 and 19 over time.

No infections or other immune events were documented during collection. On this clone itself: Its antigen remains unknown.

This sequence originates from a person aged 18 to 75 in good health. Sequenced input: blood.

The CDR3, as DNA: TGTGCCAGCAGCTTAGGGACAGGCAATGAAAAACTGTTTTTT. Amino acids: CASSLGTGNEKLFF. The chain uses TRBV7-6 and TRBJ1-4; 7 nucleotides line up with TRBD1. The CDR3 spans 14 residues. V trimming: 1 base; J trimming: 5 bases; junction bases outside the gene matches: 1. Germline CDR1 is SGHVS and CDR2 is FNYEAQ.